Listed here are 9 T cell receptor beta chains from one sample, sequenced in a study of glioma-infiltrating T cells after dendritic cell vaccination. Time point of the sample: after dendritic cell vaccination, including at tumor progression/relapse. Clones were sequenced by immunoSEQ multiplex PCR, and TCRdb holds only the in-frame ones, with some missing. The sample comprises 85,000 to 100,000 clones, about 85% of which are singletons, and about 5% rests with the top ten. Material: blood, obtained after dendritic cell vaccination. The receptors here all came from a human donor with glioblastoma.

The chain carries TRBV19 and TRBJ1-3, with D unresolved. The length of the CDR3 is 14 residues. Germline V lookup: CDR1 LNHDA, CDR2 SQIVND (reference sequence). V dropped 2 bases and J dropped 2 bases, with 7 bases sitting between them. The CDR3 region has the DNA TGTGCCAGTAGTATAACCCAGGCTGGAAACACCATATATTTT. It yields the protein CASSITQAGNTIYF.

This chain uses TRBV2 with TRBJ2-3; 12 bases are shared with TRBD2. CDR1 is SNHLY and CDR2 is FYNNEI in the germline V gene. The CDR3 spans 16 residues. V was clipped by 7 bases and J by 3 bases; unmatched bases: 8. The CDR3: CASTRTSGMGTDTQYF. The CDR3 nucleotides read TGTGCCAGCACTCGGACTAGCGGGATGGGGACAGATACGCAGTATTTT.

This clone was found once. The rearrangement uses TRBV6-1 and TRBJ1-3, with D perhaps TRBD1 (5 bases). The CDR3 sequence is 13 residues long. V was shortened by 4 bases and J by 4 bases, with 8 bases between the two germline ends. The V gene's germline CDR1 is MNHNS and CDR2 SASEGT. CDR3 loop: CASSASGGNTIYF. The DNA of the CDR3 is TGTGCCAGCAGTGCGTCAGGGGGAAACACCATATATTTT.

CDR3 bases: TGCAGCGTTGAAAGTCCCGGGACAGGGGGGACAGATACGCAGTATTTT. This encodes CSVESPGTGGTDTQYF. The chain carries TRBV29-1 and TRBJ2-3; 11 bases match TRBD1. V trimming: 2 bases; J trimming: 3 bases; junction bases outside the gene matches: 7. The CDR3 contains 16 residues. The V gene's germline CDR1 is SQVTM and CDR2 ANQGSEA.

This chain links TRBV5-3 with TRBJ2-7; D may be TRBD2 (5 bases). TRBV5-3 is an open reading frame whose function is uncertain. This CDR3 spans 14 amino acids. Trimming stripped 4 bases from V and 12 bases from J, with 23 bases between. This CDR3 reads CARSPSLWSGESYF. The CDR3 bases are TGTGCCAGAAGCCCGAGTTTATGGTCCGGGGAGTCGTACTTC.

Notes on this clone: Germline and junction disagree at one end, which may indicate a read error. The V gene is TRBV10-1, the J gene TRBJ2-7; 12 bases are shared with TRBD2. Looked up from germline, CDR1 is WNHNN and CDR2 is SYGVQD (reference sequence). The length of the CDR3 is 12 residues. The CDR3 reads CASSEGLAGLHF. Here the CDR3 DNA reads TGCGCCAGCAGTGAGGGACTAGCGGGGCTGCACTTC.

The rearrangement uses TRBV15 and TRBJ2-7; possibly TRBD1 for D (6 bases). Germline lookup yields CDR1 LNHNV and CDR2 YYDKDF (reference sequence). Trimming took 3 bases from V and 4 from J, leaving 16 bases between them. The CDR3 runs 15 residues. CDR3 nucleotide sequence: TGTGCCACCAGCAGGGGGGCAGGGAGTTTGTACGAGCAGTACTTC. It translates to CATSRGAGSLYEQYF. The variable domain in full, with the rest retrieved from reference TRBV15 and TRBJ2-7, is DAMVIQNPRYQVTQFGKPVTLSCSQTLNHNVMYWYQQKSSQAPKLLFHYYDKDFNNEADTPDNFQSRRPNTSFCFLDIRSPGLGDTAMYLCATSRGAGSLYEQYFGPGTRLTVT.

This chain's CDR3 is CASSPRTGWAYGYTF. The CDR3 DNA reads as TGTGCCAGCAGCCCAAGGACAGGTTGGGCCTATGGCTACACCTTC. V usage is TRBV5-4 and J usage is TRBJ1-2, with 7 bases matching TRBD1. The germline V gene has CDR1 SGHNT and CDR2 YYREEE (reference sequence). The CDR3 loop spans 15 amino acids. Unmatched junction bases numbered 10, after V lost 4 bases and J lost 4 bases.

For this clone: One end of the junction does not line up with germline, which may come from a read error. The chain employs TRBV5-1 and TRBJ1-1, with a weak D call TRBD1 (5 bases). The CDR3 spans 16 residues. CDR1 is SGHRS, CDR2 YFSETQ, per germline. The CDR3 nucleotides are TGCGCCGGCAGCCCTGACAGCAACTACATGAACACTGAAGCTTTCTTT. As protein: CAGSPDSNYMNTEAFF.